These 5 T cell receptor beta chains were sequenced from one sample in a study of blood T cell repertoires in COVID-19. Data came from immunoSEQ multiplex PCR; TCRdb stores just in-frame clones and leaves some out. Here the sample spans 200,000 to 300,000 clones, almost 85% being singletons. The sample comprised PBMCs or T cells enriched from blood (not recorded which). These receptors originate from a woman between 45 and 60 years old with acute COVID-19.

On this clone itself: The junction departs from the called germline gene at one end, perhaps through a read error. The gene calls are TRBV7-2 and TRBJ1-6; 9 bases match TRBD1. This CDR3 has 13 residues. CDR1 is SGHTA and CDR2 is FQGNSA in the germline V gene. This CDR3 is CASSLVEGQGPSF. The CDR3 DNA sequence: TGTGCCAGCAGCTTAGTAGAGGGACAGGGTCCTTCTTTT. Drawing the rest from reference TRBV7-2 and TRBJ1-6, the complete variable domain is GAGVSQSPSNKVTEKGKDVELRCDPISGHTALYWYRQSLGQGLEFLIYFQGNSAPDKSGLPSDRFSAERTGGSVSTLTIQRTQQEDSAVYLCASSLVEGQGPSFGNGTRLTVT.

The V call is TRBV5-4, the J call TRBJ2-1; 10 bases align to TRBD2. Trimming cost V 1 base and J 6 bases; bases outside gene matches: 4. The CDR3 sequence is 15 residues long. Germline CDR1 SGHNT, CDR2 YYREEE (reference sequence). CDR3 sequence reads: CASSLIAGGPNEQFF. The DNA of the CDR3 is TGTGCCAGCAGCTTGATAGCGGGGGGCCCCAATGAGCAGTTCTTC.

This clone was detected a few times. The chain combines TRBV2 with TRBJ1-5; D not resolved. The CDR3 length is 13 residues. V dropped 6 bases and J dropped 1 base, with 7 bases sitting between them. Germline V gives CDR1 SNHLY, CDR2 FYNNEI. The CDR3 is CASRAGSNQPQHF. CDR3 DNA: TGTGCCAGCAGAGCGGGGAGCAATCAGCCCCAGCATTTT.

V is TRBV19 and J is TRBJ1-1, with 8 bases fitting TRBD1. V lost 6 bases and J lost 3; bases outside the gene matches: 6. CDR1 LNHDA and CDR2 SQIVND come from the germline V gene (reference sequence). The length of the CDR3 is 14 residues. CDR3 sequence reads: CASRDRVGDTEAFF. The CDR3 coding sequence is TGTGCCAGTAGGGACAGGGTAGGGGACACTGAAGCTTTCTTT. Together with reference TRBV19 and TRBJ1-1, the CDR3 gives the full variable domain: DGGITQSPKYLFRKEGQNVTLSCEQNLNHDAMYWYRQDPGQGLRLIYYSQIVNDFQKGDIAEGYSVSREKKESFPLTVTSAQKNPTAFYLCASRDRVGDTEAFFGQGTRLTVV.

The chain is built from TRBV9 and TRBJ2-7, with 9 positions matching TRBD1. V was clipped by 4 bases and J by 0 bases; unmatched bases: 5. The CDR3 contains 15 residues. Germline values: CDR1 SGDLS, CDR2 YYNGEE. CDR3 DNA sequence: TGTGCCAGCAGCCGCACAGGGGGCTCCTCCTACGAGCAGTACTTC. Amino acid sequence: CASSRTGGSSYEQYF.